The clone carrying this TCR beta chain was found once. CDR1 and CDR2 (germline): SGHNT, YYREEE (reference sequence). The trim removed 1 base at V and 2 bases at J, leaving 3 bases unmatched. The CDR3 totals 15 residues. This sample was taken from a study of blood T cell repertoires in COVID-19. Turning to the study itself: COVID-19 samples, acute and convalescent, were from the United States, Italy and Spain. From T cells, B-cell-depleted T cells, or PBMCs came the material, which was cDNA or gDNA.

In the source study's methods: Amplifying reference gene primers gave estimates of nucleated cell counts. Profiled with immunoSEQ multiplex PCR; TCRdb holds only in-frame clones, not every one. V, J and clone size are those of that table, while D and trimming were read from the DNA. This table holds under 110,000 clones, under 90% found once. The sequenced sample was peripheral blood. The origin of this receptor is a woman aged 55-69 years with acute or convalescent COVID-19. This rearrangement joins TRBV5-4 to TRBJ2-1, with 7 bases that match TRBD1. CDR3 residues: CASSLIGTAYNEQFF. CDR3 DNA sequence: TGTGCCAGCAGCTTGATAGGGACAGCCTACAATGAGCAGTTCTTC.